This T cell receptor beta chain was found in a study of T cell responses to AZD1222 COVID-19 vaccine (dated by TCRdb to about 2021). Background on the whole study: Because spike-specific TCR depth and breadth did not differ between the two schedules, AZD1222 recipients who got a second dose at roughly 4 weeks were pooled with those who got a second dose at roughly 12 weeks. Trial participants were enrolled into age subgroups of 18-55, 56-69 and 70-plus years, which contained about 150, 27 and 61 TCR-sequenced participants, respectively. TCR sequencing covered roughly 230 trial participants: 207 given two doses of AZD1222 and approximately 26 given two doses of MenACWY control vaccine.

Trimming removed 4 bases from V and 7 bases from J, leaving 21 bases between the germline ends. Including the terminal cysteine and phenylalanine, the CDR3 comprises 15 residues. Left in the record is the CDR3 DNA by itself, 45 bases read in frame from the first base. Per the germline V gene, SGHRS is the CDR1 and YFSETQ is the CDR2. The time point label on this specimen signifies: baseline before first vaccination. Vaccinee samples were obtained from the UK trials COV001 and COV002, which included a single-blind randomized controlled phase 2/3 trial of AZD1222 (ChAdOx1 nCoV-19) in healthy adults. For TCRbeta chain sequencing, PBMC samples were collected from trial participants at day 0 and at day 28 after the second dose. On this clone itself: Its specific antigen is unknown. Per-base qualities were not stored, and no clone one base away is much larger.

Findings and caveats that apply to the study as a whole: Spike-specific TCR breadth and depth rose significantly after two AZD1222 doses compared with day 0 and with MenACWY recipients. Conclusions about previously exposed vaccinees are limited because only six or seven AZD1222 recipients were SARS-CoV-2 seropositive at baseline. The 56-69-year group was small, and its depth increase did not reach significance, likely because of low power. CD4 TCRs associated with the vaccine covered the entire spike protein, and the dominant responses were in regions 160-218 and 743-854. Epitopes outside the regions mutated in the B.1.351 and B.1.1.7 variants were reportedly recognized by nearly half of the unique spike-specific TCRs. Because no day 14 peak-response samples were available, the repertoires could be characterized only after the peak T cell response. Most participants were white British and females outnumbered males, and the authors suggested that clonal diversity may have been underestimated.

The CDR3 regions of human TCRbeta chains were analyzed by immunosequencing. The authors processed their data as follows. Repertoire TCRs were matched against a reference library of SARS-CoV-2-specific TCRs generated with the MIRA antigen-specificity platform. Breadth was defined as the fraction of unique TCRs that were SARS-CoV-2-associated. Depth was defined as the fraction of total T cells that were SARS-CoV-2-associated. Using the MIRA data, each spike-specific TCR was assigned both to the spike region to which the TCR was reactive and to a CD4 or CD8 class. Log10-transformed breadth and depth values were compared by one-way ANOVA with Sidak's multiple comparisons tests. Not all clones reach the TCRdb copy of this immuneACCESS table, which keeps in-frame sequences only. Checked studies attribute under half of the gap to unresolved V genes and leave the rest unexplained. V and J calls and clone size are copied from that table; D and trimming were computed from the DNA. Present in this sample are 80,000 or so clones, 87% of which were seen just once. The ten largest clones add up to 1.5% of the sample.

The receptor's source is an adult in good health. Source: peripheral blood, taken on day 0 of AZD1222 vaccination. The V and J segments used are TRBV5-1 and TRBJ2-7; the D call is tentative, TRBD1 or TRBD2, as each matches 6 bases. This receptor carries the CDR3 CASSPTPRGATEQYF. The sequenced DNA: TGCGCCAGCAGCCCCACGCCGAGGGGGGCGACTGAGCAGTACTTC.